The sequence of this TCR beta chain was determined in a study of CD8+CD57+ T cells in acquired aplastic anemia. Study-wide background: Average DNA yield from sorted CD4+ and CD8+ cells was around 3.2 ug. Findings of the study overall: Significance was not reached for CD8+ Simpson's diversity between patients and controls.

TCR beta VDJ and CDR3 profiles were obtained from a genomic DNA template. TCRdb reanalysed the reads using MiXCR and keeps one entry per CDR3 protein. This sample yields some 170,000 distinct CDR3 sequences, of which around 60% are seen a single time; roughly 46% belongs to the top ten. V lost 4 bases, J lost 6 bases, and 24 bases lay in between. The CDR3 is made up of 18 amino acids. CDR1 and CDR2 (germline): SGHTA, FQGNSA. This clonotype was recorded at least ten times. Its antigen is not known. An expansion of CD8+CD57+ cells by flow cytometry had been shown in patients chosen for sequencing. The source material was sorted CD4+, CD8+, or CD8+CD57+ T cells (not recorded which) from PBMCs. This receptor was identified in a human donor with aplastic anemia. The chain employs TRBV7-2 and TRBJ1-4, with D perhaps TRBD1 (6 bases). The CDR3 reads CASSSRWDMDGGDEKLFF. CDR3 coding DNA: TGTGCCAGCAGCTCAAGATGGGACATGGATGGCGGGGATGAAAAACTGTTTTTT.